The clone carrying this T cell receptor (beta chain) has only a few counts. The sample is drawn from a study of yellow fever vaccine responses in identical twins. Germline V gives CDR1 SQVTM, CDR2 ANQGSEA. Trimming shortened V by 6 bases and J by 3 bases, and 18 bases separated the two germline ends. The CDR3 runs to 15 residues. TCRdb passed the RT-PCR reads through MiXCR, listing each CDR3 protein once. Of roughly 1,200 distinct CDR3 sequences detected, 80% to 90% appear once; the ten largest clones hold roughly 20%. The chain employs TRBV29-1 and TRBJ2-1, with D maybe TRBD1 (6 bases). This sequence was found in a female donor who received the yellow fever vaccine. The input for sequencing was T cells from blood (PBMCs), unsorted or a sorted subset (not recorded which), taken before or after yellow fever vaccination (not recorded which). CDR3 in DNA: TGCAGCGTGAGGACAGCAGGGCCGAACTACAATGAGCAGTTCTTC. It encodes CSVRTAGPNYNEQFF.